What follows describes a single T cell receptor (beta chain). Assay: immunoSEQ multiplex PCR; the TCRdb copy retains only in-frame clones and omits some. The table lists approximately 2,000,000 clones, 80% to 95% of them singletons, with more than 0.35% in the top ten. V trimming: 6 bases; J trimming: 0 bases; junction bases outside the gene matches: 8. Germline CDR1 is SNHLY and CDR2 is FYNNEI. The CDR3 contains 15 residues. The record originates from a study of shared clonotypes between healthy human individuals. The specimen sequenced was naive CD4+ T cells from PBMCs. Subset of the sample: CD45RA+ positively selected. The clonotype comes from a man younger than 35 in good health. Some clones in this sample may be carry-over from other donors' samples. The chain uses TRBV2 and TRBJ2-7; 7 bases map to TRBD1. The CDR3 region is CASRPGQESSYEQYF. Written as DNA, the CDR3 is TGTGCCAGCAGACCCGGACAGGAAAGCTCCTACGAGCAGTACTTC.